This T cell receptor beta chain derives from a study of CD8+ T cells in alopecia areata. Extraction and reverse transcription of RNA yielded cDNA as the sequencing template. TCRdb's copy holds only in-frame clones and misses some; the assay was immunoSEQ multiplex PCR. The repertoire includes some 200,000 clones, about 56% of them detected once, and about 5.3% sits in the top ten. With regard to this clone: Antigen: not known.

General study points: Although TCR sharing was seen in mice, sharing across patients was less clear, possibly for HLA-related reasons. Scalp samples also yield sequences from resident alphabeta T cells of normal skin. More clonal than normal scalp was lesional scalp, particularly alopecia totalis/universalis.

Unmatched junction bases numbered 3, after V lost 3 bases and J lost 4 bases. Germline CDR1 is SQVTM and CDR2 is ANQGSEA. The CDR3 has 13 residues. The sequence derives from a human donor in good health. The material sequenced was CD8+ T cells sorted from blood. The J gene is TRBJ2-7, the V gene TRBV29-1; 10 bases align to TRBD1. CDR3 DNA: TGCAGCGTTGAGAGGACAGGGGGTTACGAGCAGTACTTC. This encodes CSVERTGGYEQYF.